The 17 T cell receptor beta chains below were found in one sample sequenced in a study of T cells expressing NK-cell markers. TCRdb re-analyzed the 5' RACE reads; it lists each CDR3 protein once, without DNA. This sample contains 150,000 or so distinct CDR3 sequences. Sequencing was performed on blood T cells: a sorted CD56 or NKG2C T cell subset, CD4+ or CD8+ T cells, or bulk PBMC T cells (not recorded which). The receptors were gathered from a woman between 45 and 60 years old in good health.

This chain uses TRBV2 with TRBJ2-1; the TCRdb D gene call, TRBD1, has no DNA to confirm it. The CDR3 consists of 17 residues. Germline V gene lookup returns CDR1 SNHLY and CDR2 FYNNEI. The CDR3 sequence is CASSEGARLSSYNEQFF.

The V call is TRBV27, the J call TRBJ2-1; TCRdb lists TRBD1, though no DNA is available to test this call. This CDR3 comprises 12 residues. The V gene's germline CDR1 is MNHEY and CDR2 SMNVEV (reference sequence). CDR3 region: CASSERGTQQFF.

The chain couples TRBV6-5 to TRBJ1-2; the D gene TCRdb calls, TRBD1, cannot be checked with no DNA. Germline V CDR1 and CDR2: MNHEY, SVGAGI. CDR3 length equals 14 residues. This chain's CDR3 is CASSYSSGSNGYTF.

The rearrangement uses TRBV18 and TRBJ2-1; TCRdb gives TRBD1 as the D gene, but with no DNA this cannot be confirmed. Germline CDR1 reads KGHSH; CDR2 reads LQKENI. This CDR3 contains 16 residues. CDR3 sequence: CASSRGASGQNNEQFF.

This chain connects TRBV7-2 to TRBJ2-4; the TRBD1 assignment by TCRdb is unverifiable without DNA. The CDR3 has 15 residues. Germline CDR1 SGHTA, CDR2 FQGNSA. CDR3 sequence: CASSPPGGEADIQYF.

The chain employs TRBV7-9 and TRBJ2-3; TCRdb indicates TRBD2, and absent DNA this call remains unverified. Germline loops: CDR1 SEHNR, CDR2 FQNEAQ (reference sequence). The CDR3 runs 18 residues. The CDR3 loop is CASSSKLSSGSSTDTQYF.

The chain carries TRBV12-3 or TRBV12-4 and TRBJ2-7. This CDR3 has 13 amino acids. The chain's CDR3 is CASTVGSSYEQYF.

CDR3 sequence: CASGIGVDGYTF. This rearrangement joins TRBV28 to TRBJ1-2; TCRdb indicates TRBD1, and absent DNA this call remains unverified. From germline, CDR1 is MDHEN and CDR2 SYDVKM. The length of the CDR3 is 12 residues.

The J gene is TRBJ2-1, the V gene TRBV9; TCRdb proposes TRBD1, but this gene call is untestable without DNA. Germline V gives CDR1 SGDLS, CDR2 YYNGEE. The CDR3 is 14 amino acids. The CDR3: CASSDGDRGNEQFF.

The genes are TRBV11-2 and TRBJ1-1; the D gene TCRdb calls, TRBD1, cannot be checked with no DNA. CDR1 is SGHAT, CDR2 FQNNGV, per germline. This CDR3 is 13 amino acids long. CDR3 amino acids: CASSHPRGTEAFF.

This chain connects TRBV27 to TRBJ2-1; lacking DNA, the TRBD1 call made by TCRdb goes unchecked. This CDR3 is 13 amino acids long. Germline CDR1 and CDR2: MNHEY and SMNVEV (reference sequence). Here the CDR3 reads CASHRVANSEQFF.

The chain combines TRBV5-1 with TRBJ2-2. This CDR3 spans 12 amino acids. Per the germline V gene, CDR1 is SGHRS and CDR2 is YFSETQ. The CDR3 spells CASSLVFSELFF. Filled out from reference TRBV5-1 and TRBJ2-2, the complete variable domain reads KAGVTQTPRYLIKTRGQQVTLSCSPISGHRSVSWYQQTPGQGLQFLFEYFSETQRNKGNFPGRFSGRQFSNSRSEMNVSTLELGDSALYLCASSLVFSELFFGEGSRLTVL.

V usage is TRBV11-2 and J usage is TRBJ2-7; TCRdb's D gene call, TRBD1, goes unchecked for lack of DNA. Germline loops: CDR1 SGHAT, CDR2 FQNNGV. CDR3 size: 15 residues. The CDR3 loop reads CASSFEAGQRLGEYF.

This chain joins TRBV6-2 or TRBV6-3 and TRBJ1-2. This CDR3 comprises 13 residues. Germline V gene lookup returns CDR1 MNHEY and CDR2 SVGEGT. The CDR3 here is CASANSVMVGYTF.

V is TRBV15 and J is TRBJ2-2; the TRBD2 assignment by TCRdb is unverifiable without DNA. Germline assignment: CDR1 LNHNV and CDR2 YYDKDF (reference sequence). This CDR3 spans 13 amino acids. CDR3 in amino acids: CATSGSGTGELFF.

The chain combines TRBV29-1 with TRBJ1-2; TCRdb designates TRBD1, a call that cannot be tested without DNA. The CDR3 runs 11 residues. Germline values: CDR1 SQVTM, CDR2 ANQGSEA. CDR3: CSVPDRGGYTF.

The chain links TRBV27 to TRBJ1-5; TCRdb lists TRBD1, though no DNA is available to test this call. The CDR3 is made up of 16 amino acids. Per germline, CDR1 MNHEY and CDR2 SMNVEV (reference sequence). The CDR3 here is CASSLSDRAPYQPQHF.